This paragraph covers one TCR beta chain sequence. The CDR3 totals 14 residues. Per the germline V gene, CDR1 is MNHEY and CDR2 is SVGAGI. V was pared by 5 bases and J by 4 bases, with 9 bases between. The sample is drawn from a study of T cells in localized non-small cell lung cancer. Sequencing was performed with immunoSEQ multiplex PCR; in TCRdb, only in-frame clones are kept and a portion is missing. This table holds tens of thousands of clones, 88% found once. The origin of this receptor is a woman aged 35-75 years with stage I squamous cell lung carcinoma. V gene TRBV6-5 combines with J gene TRBJ2-6, with D possibly matching TRBD1 (6 bases). The sequencing here drew on peripheral blood, taken before any cancer treatment. The CDR3: CASSPGTGANVLTF. CDR3 nucleotides: TGTGCCAGCAGTCCCGGGACAGGGGCCAACGTCCTGACTTTC.